This T cell receptor beta chain stems from a study of metastatic and nonmetastatic thyroid tumors. This CDR3 contains 16 residues. Germline-derived CDR1 and CDR2 are GTSNPN and SVGIG (reference sequence). Trimming took 2 bases from V and 12 from J, leaving 26 bases between them. TCRdb reprocessed the PCR reads using MiXCR. The table has about 40,000 clones, 9.5% to 12% seen once; the top ten hold approximately 24%. This clone has ten or more counts. No patient received treatment before thyroid surgery. This chain uses TRBV30 with TRBJ2-1; D tentatively reads TRBD1 or TRBD2 (6 bases each). The sequenced material came from blood. The sequence was obtained from a female donor with papillary thyroid cancer or a benign thyroid nodule (not recorded which). Some clones in this sample may be carry-over from other donors' samples. CDR3 in amino acids: CAWSPWRGAKGVWQFF. The CDR3 coding sequence is TGTGCCTGGAGTCCCTGGAGGGGGGCCAAGGGGGTCTGGCAGTTCTTC.